This T cell receptor beta chain was documented in a study of T cell responses to AZD1222 COVID-19 vaccine (dated by TCRdb to about 2021). Regarding the research as a whole: AZD1222 recipients with second doses at about 4 weeks or about 12 weeks were pooled, because spike-specific TCR depth and breadth did not differ between schedules. TCR sequencing was performed for about 240 trial participants, of whom around 210 were given two doses of AZD1222 and some 25 were given two doses of MenACWY control vaccine. Enrollment into the trials was organized by age into subgroups of 18-55, 56-69 and 70-plus years, and those subgroups contained roughly 150, 30 and 60 TCR-sequenced participants, respectively.

Turning to this clone: The antigen this receptor binds is unknown. Qualities for individual bases were not recorded, and no much larger clone is one base off.

According to the study, the label for this sample's time point signals: baseline before first vaccination. The vaccinee samples were drawn from two UK trials, COV001 and COV002, one of which was a single-blind randomized controlled phase 2/3 trial testing AZD1222 (ChAdOx1 nCoV-19) in healthy adults. For TCRbeta chain sequencing, PBMC samples from trial participants were taken at day 0 and at day 28 after the second dose. The CDR3 regions of human TCRbeta chains were analyzed by immunosequencing. Per the original workflow: TCRs in the repertoires were matched against a reference library of SARS-CoV-2-specific TCRs that had been generated with the MIRA antigen-specificity platform. Breadth was defined as the fraction of unique TCRs that were SARS-CoV-2-associated. Depth was defined as the fraction of total T cells that were SARS-CoV-2-associated. Using the MIRA data, each spike-specific TCR was assigned both to the spike region to which the TCR was reactive and to a CD4 or CD8 class. Log10-transformed breadth and depth values were compared by one-way ANOVA with Sidak's multiple comparisons tests. This is the immuneACCESS table as TCRdb keeps it, with only in-frame sequences that have V and J called. A part of the clones is gone; compared with another copy, unresolved V genes explain less than half, and the rest is unexplained. V and J calls and clone size come straight from that table; D and trimming were deduced from the DNA. The sample contains over 130,000 clones, 70% to 90% of them found a single time. Clones ranked in the top ten supply under 3.5% of the sample.

From the cysteine through the phenylalanine, the CDR3 covers 17 amino acids. Of all the DNA, just the CDR3 is kept, 51 bases in frame from base 1. The junction shows trimming of 5 bases on V and 5 bases on J, and the gene matches do not reach 13 bases of it. Taken from the germline V gene (reference sequence), the CDR1 and CDR2 loops are PRHDT and FYEKMQ. General findings and caveats noted by the study authors: Because no samples from the day 14 peak response were available, repertoires could be characterized only after the peak T cell response. Conclusions about previously exposed vaccinees are limited because only six or seven AZD1222 recipients were SARS-CoV-2 seropositive at baseline. Participants were mostly white British and included more females than males, and it was suggested by the authors that clonal diversity may have been underestimated. In the small 56-69-year group, the increase in depth fell short of significance, most likely because of low power. After two AZD1222 doses, spike-specific TCR breadth and depth were significantly higher than at day 0 and than in MenACWY recipients. Nearly half of unique spike-specific TCRs reportedly recognized epitopes outside regions mutated in the B.1.351 and B.1.1.7 variants. The whole spike protein was spanned by vaccine-associated CD4 TCRs, and dominant responses were seen in regions 160-218 and 743-854.

Sequences were derived from peripheral blood, sampled on day 0 of AZD1222 vaccination. This sequence originates from an adult in good health. Recombination joined TRBV13 with TRBJ2-7; 12 nucleotides in the junction match TRBD2. The CDR3 region: CASSRRTSGKVSDEQYF. The DNA is as follows: TGTGCCAGCAGCCGAAGGACTAGCGGGAAAGTTAGCGACGAGCAGTACTTC.